These T cell receptor beta chains were read from a single sample in a study of cytomegalovirus exposure and HLA in healthy donors. TCRdb's table, derived via immunoSEQ multiplex PCR, lists solely in-frame clones and lacks some. The repertoire holds approximately 130,000 clones, with 70% to 80% as singletons. The sample was PBMCs. These receptors came from a woman aged 55-69 years in good health and CMV-seropositive. The CDR3 runs from the conserved cysteine through the conserved F or W. D genes are given only for firm matches. Clone size is not always given. Where it is, it says once, few, many or a class for expanded clones.

TRBJ1-2 | NA | NA | TRBV7-6 | CASSLQVSGFYGYTF | TGTGCCAGCAGCCTACAAGTCTCAGGTTTCTATGGCTACACCTTC
TRBJ2-7 | NA | NA | TRBV6-5 | CASSAAGPYEQYF | TGTGCCAGCAGTGCCGCGGGACCCTACGAGCAGTACTTC
TRBJ1-2 | NA | NA | TRBV4-1 | CASSQAPGYNYGYTF | TGCGCCAGCAGCCAAGCGCCAGGGTATAACTATGGCTACACCTTC
TRBJ2-1 | NA | TRBD2 | TRBV5-4 | CASSLVASGGYNEQFF | TGTGCCAGCAGCTTGGTTGCTAGCGGGGGATACAATGAGCAGTTCTTC
TRBJ2-5 | NA | TRBD1 | TRBV19 | CASSTQDRGFQETQYF | TGTGCCAGTAGTACCCAGGACAGGGGGTTCCAAGAGACCCAGTACTTC
TRBJ1-6 | NA | TRBD1 | TRBV11-2 | CASSVGQGKSLHF | TGTGCCAGCAGCGTGGGACAGGGAAAATCCCTCCACTTT
TRBJ1-2 | few | TRBD1 | TRBV10-3 | CAISLSRDREPGYGYTF | TGTGCCATCAGCTTGTCCCGGGACAGGGAGCCGGGGTATGGCTACACCTTC
TRBJ1-2 | few | TRBD1 | TRBV19 | CASSTWGQGDYGYTF | TGTGCCAGTAGTACTTGGGGACAGGGGGACTATGGCTACACCTTC
TRBJ1-1 | NA | NA | TRBV28 | CASSSPPGGSTEAFF | TGTGCCAGCAGTTCCCCTCCGGGGGGAAGCACTGAAGCTTTCTTT
TRBJ2-2 | NA | NA | TRBV11-3 | CASSRGGTGELFF | TGTGCCAGCAGCAGAGGAGGGACCGGGGAGCTGTTTTTT
TRBJ1-6 | NA | TRBD1 | TRBV5-4 | CASSLWQGAQGNSPLHF | TGTGCCAGCAGCTTATGGCAGGGGGCGCAAGGTAATTCACCCCTCCACTTT
TRBJ2-2 | NA | TRBD2 | TRBV9 | CASSQGLAGDYGELFF | TGTGCCAGCAGCCAAGGACTAGCGGGGGACTACGGGGAGCTGTTTTTT
TRBJ1-6 | NA | NA | TRBV6-5 | CASTPRPSGEAPLHF | TGTGCCAGCACCCCTAGACCGTCGGGGGAGGCACCCCTCCACTTT
TRBJ2-1 | NA | NA | TRBV18 | CASSPATPYNEQFF | TGTGCCAGCTCACCAGCGACACCTTACAATGAGCAGTTCTTC
TRBJ1-6 | NA | TRBD1 | TRBV6-5 | CASSYHLTGADSPLHF | TGTGCCAGCAGTTACCACCTGACAGGGGCCGATTCACCCCTCCACTTT
TRBJ1-4 | NA | NA | TRBV29-1 | CSAWEGNEKLFF | TGCAGCGCTTGGGAGGGTAATGAAAAACTGTTTTTT
TRBJ2-3 | NA | NA | TRBV5-1 | CASSAGPPDTQYF | TGCGCCAGCAGCGCGGGTCCTCCAGATACGCAGTATTTT
TRBJ2-7 | NA | NA | TRBV6-5 | CASSRDTGFSEQYF | TGTGCCAGCAGCCGGGACACAGGGTTCTCCGAGCAGTACTTC
TRBJ1-1 | few | NA | TRBV2 | CASSSSQGAEAFF | TGTGCCAGCAGTTCCTCACAGGGCGCTGAAGCTTTCTTT
TRBJ1-1 | NA | TRBD1 | TRBV5-1 | CASSVKQGKNTEAFF | TGCGCCAGCAGCGTCAAACAGGGGAAGAACACTGAAGCTTTCTTT
TRBJ1-1 | NA | NA | TRBV2 | CASRPLGGNTEAFF | TGTGCCAGCAGGCCCCTGGGGGGGAACACTGAAGCTTTCTTT
TRBJ2-2 | NA | TRBD2 | TRBV5-1 | CASSLASLPGLVLSGELFF | TGCGCCAGCAGCTTGGCCTCATTACCGGGACTAGTTCTCTCCGGGGAGCTGTTTTTT
TRBJ2-5 | NA | NA | TRBV5-8 | CASTPRGAYQETQYF | TGTGCCAGCACCCCCAGGGGCGCGTACCAAGAGACCCAGTACTTC
TRBJ1-5 | NA | TRBD1 | TRBV2 | CASSSFHRGNQPQHF | TGTGCCAGCAGTTCTTTCCACAGGGGTAATCAGCCCCAGCATTTT
TRBJ2-2 | NA | NA | TRBV18 | CASSRMEVEGTGELFF | TGTGCCAGCTCCCGGATGGAGGTAGAGGGCACCGGGGAGCTGTTTTTT
TRBJ2-3 | NA | TRBD2 | TRBV7-2 | CASSPWGLAGEDTQYF | TGTGCCAGCAGCCCCTGGGGACTAGCGGGGGAGGATACGCAGTATTTT
TRBJ1-1 | NA | NA | TRBV6-1 | CASSESGGHTEAFF | TGTGCCAGCAGTGAATCGGGGGGGCACACTGAAGCTTTCTTT
TRBJ1-6 | NA | NA | TRBV6-6 | CASSQTGRDSPLHF | TGTGCCAGCAGCCAAACAGGGAGAGATTCACCCCTCCACTTT
TRBJ1-6 | NA | NA | TRBV7-9 | CASSPQGGNSPLHF | TGTGCCAGCAGCCCTCAGGGTGGAAATTCACCCCTCCACTTT
TRBJ1-6 | NA | NA | TRBV4-1 | CASSRPGGGDSPLHF | TGCGCCAGCAGCCGACCGGGGGGGGGAGATTCACCCCTCCACTTT
TRBJ1-3 | NA | NA | TRBV5-4 | CASSLLGTSSSGNTIYF | TGTGCCAGCAGCTTACTCGGGACATCTTCCTCTGGAAACACCATATATTTT